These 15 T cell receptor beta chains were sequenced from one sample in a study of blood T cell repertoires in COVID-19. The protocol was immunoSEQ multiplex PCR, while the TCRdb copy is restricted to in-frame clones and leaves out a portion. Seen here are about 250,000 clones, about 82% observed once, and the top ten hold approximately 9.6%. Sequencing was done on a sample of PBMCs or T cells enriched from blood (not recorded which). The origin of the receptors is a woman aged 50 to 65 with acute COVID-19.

This CDR3 is CAWRPLGTLSYEQYF. The CDR3 DNA follows: TGTGCCTGGAGGCCCTTGGGGACACTTTCCTACGAGCAGTACTTC. This sequence joins TRBV30 and TRBJ2-7; D may be TRBD1 (6 bases). V lost 3 bases and J lost 1, with 16 bases in between. The CDR3 runs to 15 residues. From germline, CDR1 is GTSNPN and CDR2 SVGIG (reference sequence).

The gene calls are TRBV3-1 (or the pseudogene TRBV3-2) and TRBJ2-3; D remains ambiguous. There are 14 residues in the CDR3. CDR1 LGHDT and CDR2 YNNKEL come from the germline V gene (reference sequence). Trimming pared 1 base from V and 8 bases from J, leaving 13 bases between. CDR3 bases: TGTGCCAGCAGCCAAGTGGGCAGTCACGTTACGCAGTATTTT. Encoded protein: CASSQVGSHVTQYF.

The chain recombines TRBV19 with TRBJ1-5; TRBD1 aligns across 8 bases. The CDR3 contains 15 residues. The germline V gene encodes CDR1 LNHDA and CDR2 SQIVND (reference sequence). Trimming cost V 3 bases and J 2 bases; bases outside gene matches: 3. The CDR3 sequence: CASSIRGPGNQPQHF. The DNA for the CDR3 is TGTGCCAGTAGTATCAGGGGGCCAGGCAATCAGCCCCAGCATTTT.

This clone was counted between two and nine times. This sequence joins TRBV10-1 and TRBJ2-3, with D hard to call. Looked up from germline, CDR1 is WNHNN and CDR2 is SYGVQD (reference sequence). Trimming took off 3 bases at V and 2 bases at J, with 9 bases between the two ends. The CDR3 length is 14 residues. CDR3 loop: CASSDKHPTDTQYF. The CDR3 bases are TGCGCCAGCAGTGATAAGCATCCCACAGATACGCAGTATTTT.

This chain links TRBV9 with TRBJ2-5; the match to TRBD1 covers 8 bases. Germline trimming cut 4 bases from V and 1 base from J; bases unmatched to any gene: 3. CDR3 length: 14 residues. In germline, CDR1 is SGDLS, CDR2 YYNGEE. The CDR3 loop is CASSLGQGQETQYF. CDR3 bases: TGTGCCAGCAGCCTTGGACAGGGCCAAGAGACCCAGTACTTC.

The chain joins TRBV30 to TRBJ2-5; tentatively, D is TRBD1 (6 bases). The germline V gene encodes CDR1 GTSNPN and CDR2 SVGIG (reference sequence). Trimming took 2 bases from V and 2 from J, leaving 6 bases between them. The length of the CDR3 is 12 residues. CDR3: CAWSTGQETQYF. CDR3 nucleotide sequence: TGTGCCTGGAGTACAGGGCAAGAGACCCAGTACTTC.

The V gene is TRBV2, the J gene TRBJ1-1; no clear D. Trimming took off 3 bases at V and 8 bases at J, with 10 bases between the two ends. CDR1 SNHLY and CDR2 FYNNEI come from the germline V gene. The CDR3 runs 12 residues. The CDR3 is CASSEDGIEAFF. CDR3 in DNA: TGTGCCAGCAGTGAGGACGGGATCGAAGCTTTCTTT.

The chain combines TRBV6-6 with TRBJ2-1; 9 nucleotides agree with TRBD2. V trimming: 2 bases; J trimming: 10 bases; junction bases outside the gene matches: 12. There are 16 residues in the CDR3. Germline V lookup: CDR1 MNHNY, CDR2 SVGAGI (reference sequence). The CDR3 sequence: CASSYHGASGEEEQFF. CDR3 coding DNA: TGTGCCAGCAGTTACCATGGGGCTAGCGGGGAAGAGGAGCAGTTCTTC.

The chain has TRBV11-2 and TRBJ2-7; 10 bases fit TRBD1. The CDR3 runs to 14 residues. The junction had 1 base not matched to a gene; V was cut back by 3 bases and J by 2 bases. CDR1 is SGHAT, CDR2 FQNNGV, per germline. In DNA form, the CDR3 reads TGTGCCAGCAGCTTCGGGACAGGGGCCTACGAGCAGTACTTC. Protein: CASSFGTGAYEQYF.

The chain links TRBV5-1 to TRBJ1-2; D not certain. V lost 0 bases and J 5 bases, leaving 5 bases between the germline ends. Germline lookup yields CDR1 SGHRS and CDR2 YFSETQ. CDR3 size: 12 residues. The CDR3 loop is CASSLESYGYTF. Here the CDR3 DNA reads TGCGCCAGCAGCTTGGAATCATATGGCTACACCTTC.

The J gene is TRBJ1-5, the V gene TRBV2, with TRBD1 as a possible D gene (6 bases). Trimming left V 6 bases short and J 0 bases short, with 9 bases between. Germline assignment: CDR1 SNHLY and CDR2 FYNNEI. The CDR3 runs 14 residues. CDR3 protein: CASRKGGSNQPQHF. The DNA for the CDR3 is TGTGCCAGCAGGAAAGGGGGTAGCAATCAGCCCCAGCATTTT. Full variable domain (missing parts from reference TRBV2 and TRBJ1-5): EPEVTQTPSHQVTQMGQEVILRCVPISNHLYFYWYRQILGQKVEFLVSFYNNEISEKSEIFDDQFSVERPDGSNFTLKIRSTKLEDSAMYFCASRKGGSNQPQHFGDGTRLSIL.

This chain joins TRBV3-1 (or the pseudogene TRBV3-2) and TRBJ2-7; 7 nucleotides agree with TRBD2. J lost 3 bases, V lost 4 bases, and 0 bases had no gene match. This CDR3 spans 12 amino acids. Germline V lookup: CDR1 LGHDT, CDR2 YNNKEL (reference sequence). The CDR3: CASSPGGYEQYF. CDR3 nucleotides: TGTGCCAGCAGCCCGGGGGGCTACGAGCAGTACTTC.

CDR3 protein: CASKSAARPGNEQYF. The CDR3, as DNA: TGTGCCAGCAAATCCGCGGCGCGGCCAGGGAACGAGCAGTACTTC. The chain employs TRBV5-6 and TRBJ2-7; D might be TRBD1 (5 bases). CDR3 length equals 15 residues. From germline, CDR1 is SGHDT and CDR2 YYEEEE. Trimming cost V 6 bases and J 5 bases, with 21 bases left between them.

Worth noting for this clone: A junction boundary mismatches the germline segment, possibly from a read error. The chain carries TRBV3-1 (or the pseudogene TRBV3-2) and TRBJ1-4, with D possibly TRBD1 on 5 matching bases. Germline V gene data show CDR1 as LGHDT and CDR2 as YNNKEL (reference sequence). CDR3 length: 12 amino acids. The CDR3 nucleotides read TGTGCCAGCAGCCAAGATCGGGGGAGACGGATTTTT. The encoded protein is CASSQDRGRRIF.

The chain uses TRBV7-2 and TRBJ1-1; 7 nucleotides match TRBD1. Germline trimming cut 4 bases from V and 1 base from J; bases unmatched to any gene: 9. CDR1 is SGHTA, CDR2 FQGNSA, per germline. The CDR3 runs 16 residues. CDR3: CASSSNRGAGNTEAFF. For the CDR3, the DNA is TGTGCCAGCAGCTCAAACAGGGGCGCAGGGAACACTGAAGCTTTCTTT.